This T cell receptor beta chain was recorded in a study of blood T cell repertoires in COVID-19. All recovered Cohort 3 donors got two negative PCRs, got clearance, or saw symptom resolution. V shed 5 bases and J shed 3 bases, with 7 bases lying between them. The length of the CDR3 is 12 residues. Germline V lookup: CDR1 SGHDN, CDR2 FVKESK. Some clones are missing from TCRdb's copy, which holds only in-frame ones; the method was immunoSEQ multiplex PCR. The profile shows 190,000 or so clones, 80% to 90% of them singletons. The chain joins TRBV14 to TRBJ1-1; no firm D call. The TCR originated in a woman between 18 and 30 years old who had recovered from COVID-19. Source material: PBMCs or T cells enriched from blood (not recorded which). The CDR3 region is CASSIRDTEAFF. For the CDR3, the DNA is TGTGCCAGCAGCATCCGGGACACTGAAGCTTTCTTT.